This TCR beta chain originates from a study of cytomegalovirus exposure and HLA in healthy donors. Notes on the study in general: Associated with cytomegalovirus, according to the listing, were around 160 TCR beta chains.

PCR amplification relied on 60 Vbeta primers (plus 13 Jbeta primers). The data were produced by immunoSEQ multiplex PCR, yet TCRdb's version contains in-frame clones alone and is incomplete. The sample lists 90,000 to 120,000 clones, 70% occurring once. This clone has just a few counts. The target antigen is unknown. The V gene's germline CDR1 is LGHNA and CDR2 YSLEER. The CDR3 has 13 residues. V lost 0 bases to trimming and J lost 7 bases; unmatched junction nucleotides: 3. The source is a man aged 35 to 55 in good health and CMV-seropositive. Sequences were obtained from PBMCs. V and J are TRBV4-3 and TRBJ2-7, with 7 bases identical to TRBD2. CDR3 bases: TGCGCCAGCAGCCAAGATACCGGGAGGGAGCAGTACTTC. Protein product: CASSQDTGREQYF.